This T cell receptor beta chain was documented in a study of control samples from healthy donors and cancer patients. Sequenced by immunoSEQ multiplex PCR; TCRdb stores in-frame clones only, minus some. The data contain over 100,000 clones, 92% of them singletons. The CDR3 is 12 amino acids. V lost 4 bases and J 9 bases, leaving 10 bases between the germline ends. The sequencing sample was made of blood. This sequence originates from a woman in her forties or fifties in good health. The genes are TRBV12-3 or TRBV12-4 and TRBJ1-5; D ambiguous. The CDR3 region is CASSSTALPQHF. CDR3 DNA: TGTGCCAGCAGTTCAACAGCTTTGCCCCAGCATTTT.